The 26 T cell receptor beta chains in this list originate from one sample, sequenced in a study of molecular identifiers for immune sequencing clone quantification. From the PCR reads, TCRdb called clonotypes with MiXCR, one entry per CDR3 protein. The table records tens of thousands of distinct CDR3 sequences, 20% to 25% of them present only once. The sequencing input was naive CD8+ T cells from blood, with Jurkat cell RNA spiked in. Described subset: FACS-sorted CD8+CD4-CCR7+CD45RA+ naive T cells. These receptors all come from a human donor in good health. Some libraries in this study had Jurkat cell RNA spiked in.

The rearrangement links TRBV7-2 to TRBJ1-2; D remains ambiguous. CDR3 length equals 17 residues. V was shortened by 3 bases and J by 3 bases, with 20 bases between the two germline ends. Looked up from germline, CDR1 is SGHTA and CDR2 is FQGNSA. The CDR3 sequence is CASSLMSGIGIYYGYTF. DNA for the CDR3: TGTGCCAGCAGCTTGATGAGCGGAATTGGCATTTACTATGGCTACACCTTC.

This clonotype was seen many times. V usage is TRBV15 and J usage is TRBJ2-3; 7 nucleotides line up with TRBD2. Germline V gene sequence: CDR1 LNHNV, CDR2 YYDKDF (reference sequence). J gave up 3 bases and V 1 base, and 7 bases lay outside the gene matches. The CDR3 loop spans 16 amino acids. CDR3 DNA sequence: TGTGCCACCAGCAGAGCCGAGCGGGGCGGTACAGATACGCAGTATTTT. It translates to CATSRAERGGTDTQYF.

This clonotype was counted only a few times. This could be a read error, since a much larger clone is one nucleotide away. J is TRBJ2-5 and V is TRBV5-1; tentatively, D is TRBD2 (5 bases). Germline CDR1 SGHRS, CDR2 YFSETQ. V lost 3 bases and J lost 4, with 16 bases in between. The CDR3 is 15 residues long. The CDR3 nucleotides are TGCGCCAGCAGCTCGACGGACTGGGCTCCAGAGACCCAGTACTTC. This sequence encodes CASSSTDWAPETQYF.

This rearrangement joins TRBV5-3 to TRBJ2-7, with D possibly called TRBD1 or TRBD2 (7 bases each). TRBV5-3 has ORF status, its function being uncertain. Between the trimmed V and J ends, which lost 10 bases and 5 bases, there was a span of 25 bases. The CDR3 has 15 residues. The CDR3 DNA sequence: TGTGCCTGCAGCCCCGCGTCCAGGGGGGGTGACGAGCAGTACTTC. This codes for CACSPASRGGDEQYF.

This clonotype was seen ten or more times. The V and J genes are TRBV20-1 and TRBJ2-3, with 8 bases lining up with TRBD2. Per germline, CDR1 DFQATT and CDR2 SNEGSKA (reference sequence). The CDR3 has 17 residues. The ends lost 6 bases at V and 0 bases at J; junction bases unmatched: 14. The CDR3 DNA reads TGCAGTGCCCGAGTAGCGGGGTGGGAAACTAGCACAGATACGCAGTATTTT. Its translation is CSARVAGWETSTDTQYF.

With regard to this clonotype: One end of the junction varies from germline; a read error may be responsible. The chain combines TRBV27 with TRBJ2-5; TRBD1 might be the D (5 bases). Germline loops: CDR1 MNHEY, CDR2 SMNVEV (reference sequence). This CDR3 has 14 residues. As DNA, the CDR3 is TGTGCCAGCACTTTGATGCAGGGTCAAGAGACCCGGTACTTC. Protein sequence: CASTLMQGQETRYF.

This clonotype has a count of ten or more. CDR3 nucleotide sequence: TGTGCCACCAGTGATGATTTCGACGCAGATACGCAGTATTTT. Translated: CATSDDFDADTQYF. The chain employs TRBV24-1 and TRBJ2-3; D is ambiguous. This CDR3 has 14 residues. V lost 3 bases and J 4 bases, leaving 10 bases between the germline ends. Germline values: CDR1 KGHDR, CDR2 SFDVKD.

The chain links TRBV6-5 to TRBJ2-7, with D perhaps TRBD1 or TRBD2 (5 bases each). CDR1 and CDR2 from the germline V gene are MNHEY and SVGAGI. V lost 0 bases and J 3 bases, leaving 12 bases between the germline ends. The CDR3 spans 15 residues. The CDR3 sequence: CASSYSHGTNYEQYF. CDR3 DNA sequence: TGTGCCAGCAGTTACTCTCACGGGACGAACTACGAGCAGTACTTC.

This clonotype was recorded many times. This rearrangement joins TRBV13 to TRBJ2-5; 8 bases align to TRBD2. J gave up 4 bases and V 2 bases, and 0 bases lay outside the gene matches. This CDR3 has 13 amino acids. The germline V gene encodes CDR1 PRHDT and CDR2 FYEKMQ (reference sequence). The CDR3 region is CASSLRGGETQYF. CDR3 bases: TGTGCCAGCAGCTTACGGGGGGGAGAGACCCAGTACTTC. The full variable domain, with the rest looked up from reference TRBV13 and TRBJ2-5, is AAGVIQSPRHLIKEKRETATLKCYPIPRHDTVYWYQQGPGQDPQFLISFYEKMQSDKGSIPDRFSAQQFSDYHSELNMSSLELGDSALYFCASSLRGGETQYFGPGTRLLVL.

The chain joins TRBV4-1 to TRBJ2-7, with 9 bases identical to TRBD1. The V and J ends lost 1 base and 3 bases, in that order; junction bases with no gene match: 1. The CDR3 consists of 14 residues. Germline values: CDR1 MGHRA, CDR2 YSYEKL. The chain's CDR3 is CASSQATGGYEQYF. In DNA form, the CDR3 reads TGCGCCAGCAGCCAAGCGACAGGGGGCTACGAGCAGTACTTC.

The V gene is TRBV6-6, the J gene TRBJ2-1; 14 nucleotides align to TRBD2. Germline-derived CDR1 and CDR2 are MNHNY and SVGAGI (reference sequence). This CDR3 spans 17 amino acids. J was trimmed by 8 bases and V by 4 bases; bases with no gene match: 10. CDR3 in DNA: TGTGCCAGCAGTTTATCTACGGGACTAGCGGGAGTGGATGAGCAGTTCTTC. It yields the protein CASSLSTGLAGVDEQFF.

This clonotype was seen repeatedly, ten times or more. This chain links TRBV5-6 with TRBJ2-3; D gene unclear. Germline V gives CDR1 SGHDT, CDR2 YYEEEE. V was cut by 4 bases and J by 1 base, with 10 bases left in between. This CDR3 contains 14 residues. The DNA for the CDR3 is TGTGCCAGCAGCACCTGGTCGGGCACAGATACGCAGTATTTT. Translated, it gives CASSTWSGTDTQYF.

This clonotype was recorded a few times. The J gene is TRBJ2-7, the V gene TRBV20-1; 10 nucleotides agree with TRBD2. Germline V gene data show CDR1 as DFQATT and CDR2 as SNEGSKA (reference sequence). The V gene end was trimmed by 6 bases and the J gene end by 2 bases; junction bases not matched to a gene: 4. The CDR3 is 13 amino acids. The CDR3 DNA reads TGCAGTGCCAGGACTAGCGGTACCTACGAGCAGTACTTC. Translated, it gives CSARTSGTYEQYF.

Details on this clonotype: The CDR3 carries no conserved terminal phenylalanine or tryptophan, so it likely arises from a read error. This rearrangement joins TRBV5-4 to TRBJ2-7; tentatively, D is TRBD2 (5 bases). CDR1 and CDR2 from the germline V gene are SGHNT and YYREEE (reference sequence). The ends were cut back, 3 bases at V and 6 bases at J, with 10 bases in the middle. The CDR3 contains 12 residues. The CDR3 spells CASSSAGPEQYL. The CDR3 nucleotides read TGTGCCAGCAGCTCCGCGGGCCCCGAGCAGTACCTC.

Turning to this clonotype: Just one base apart from a much larger clone, this may be a read error. In nucleotides, the CDR3 is TGTGCCAGCAGTACCCCCGAGCAGTGGCTGTATTTT. Protein sequence: CASSTPEQWLYF. This sequence joins TRBV28 and TRBJ1-4, with D unclear. Germline CDR1 and CDR2: MDHEN and SYDVKM. The CDR3 loop spans 12 amino acids.

Concerning this clonotype itself: This may be a read error: a much more frequent sequence differs by one nucleotide. The chain uses TRBV6-5 and TRBJ2-7, with D uncertain. This CDR3 spans 13 amino acids. V lost 2 bases and J 3 bases, leaving 8 bases between the germline ends. Per the germline V gene, CDR1 is MNHEY and CDR2 is SVGAGI. CDR3 DNA sequence: TGTGCCAGCAGTTACCCCTCCGGCTACGAGCAGTACTTC. Its protein is CASSYPSGYEQYF.

In this sample, this clonotype turned up a few times. V gene TRBV6-2 or TRBV6-3 combines with J gene TRBJ1-5; 7 nucleotides agree with TRBD1. The CDR3 contains 15 residues. V gave up 2 bases and J gave up 1 base; unmatched junction bases: 2. The germline V gene encodes CDR1 MNHEY and CDR2 SVGEGT. The CDR3 sequence: CASSYKGASNQPQHF. Here the CDR3 DNA reads TGTGCCAGCAGTTACAAGGGGGCCAGCAATCAGCCCCAGCATTTT.

This clonotype has ten or more counts. The genes are TRBV7-6 and TRBJ2-1, with 8 bases aligning to TRBD2. V dropped 0 bases and J dropped 5; count of bases not matched to a gene: 6. The CDR3 is 16 amino acids. Germline CDR1 and CDR2: SGHVS and FNYEAQ. CDR3 sequence: CASSLASGGYNNEQFF. CDR3 DNA sequence: TGTGCCAGCAGCTTAGCCAGCGGGGGCTATAACAATGAGCAGTTCTTC.

This clonotype has at least ten counts. The gene calls are TRBV4-3 and TRBJ2-4; D ambiguous. CDR1 is LGHNA, CDR2 YSLEER, per germline. The CDR3 sequence is 15 residues long. The V and J ends lost 3 bases and 1 base respectively, with 10 bases between them. CDR3 amino acids: CASSHYVEAKNIQYF. The CDR3 nucleotides read TGCGCCAGCAGCCATTACGTAGAGGCCAAAAACATTCAGTACTTC.

Many counts were recorded for this clonotype. The J gene is TRBJ2-5, the V gene TRBV7-2, with TRBD2 matching over 10 bases. The V and J ends lost 5 bases and 2 bases, in that order; junction bases with no gene match: 5. The germline gives CDR1 SGHTA, CDR2 FQGNSA. This CDR3 contains 15 residues. DNA for the CDR3: TGTGCCAGCAGCCCCTCTAGCGGGAGACAAGAGACCCAGTACTTC. Translating it yields CASSPSSGRQETQYF.

The sample holds a few counts of this clonotype. A much more abundant neighbour one base away suggests this may be a read error. This chain connects TRBV6-4 to TRBJ2-4, with 7 bases aligning to TRBD2. CDR3 size: 15 residues. The V and J ends lost 3 bases and 3 bases, in that order; junction bases with no gene match: 5. Germline-derived CDR1 and CDR2 are MRHNA and SNTAGT. The CDR3 here is CASSEGGAVKNIQYF. As DNA, the CDR3 is TGTGCCAGCAGTGAGGGAGGGGCGGTCAAAAACATTCAGTACTTC.

This clonotype showed up just a few times. The chain recombines TRBV7-2 with TRBJ2-1, with D tentatively TRBD2 (5 bases). This CDR3 is built from 13 residues. Germline V gene lookup returns CDR1 SGHTA and CDR2 FQGNSA. V lost 6 bases to trimming and J lost 9 bases, with 15 bases between them. This CDR3 reads CASRPPPEVEQFF. DNA of the CDR3: TGTGCCAGCAGACCCCCACCGGAGGTTGAGCAGTTCTTC.

This clonotype was seen many times. The rearrangement uses TRBV28 and TRBJ2-7; D is possibly TRBD2 (6 bases). This CDR3 region has 14 residues. Germline assignment: CDR1 MDHEN and CDR2 SYDVKM. Trimming cost V 1 base and J 3 bases, with 10 bases left between them. The CDR3, as DNA: TGTGCCAGCAGTTTATCGGGGGAGATCTACGAGCAGTACTTC. Translating it yields CASSLSGEIYEQYF.

There are a few counts of this clonotype. The genes are TRBV30 and TRBJ2-3; a weak D match, TRBD2 (6 bases). Deletions cut 2 bases from V and 4 bases from J, with 16 bases between. The CDR3 length is 15 residues. Germline loops: CDR1 GTSNPN, CDR2 SVGIG (reference sequence). The CDR3, as DNA: TGTGCCTGGAGTTTGGCTGGAGGGAAGGCAGATACGCAGTATTTT. Encoded protein: CAWSLAGGKADTQYF.

Ten or more counts support this clonotype. The V and J genes are TRBV2 and TRBJ1-1; D is unresolved. V was pared by 2 bases and J by 1 base, with 5 bases between. This CDR3 spans 13 amino acids. Looked up from germline, CDR1 is SNHLY and CDR2 is FYNNEI. CDR3 sequence: CASSEPPNTEAFF. DNA of the CDR3: TGTGCCAGCAGTGAACCCCCGAACACTGAAGCTTTCTTT.

The J gene is TRBJ2-3, the V gene TRBV5-1, with 9 bases matching TRBD1. With V trimmed by 4 bases and J by 3 bases, 9 bases remained unmatched. This CDR3 is 16 amino acids long. CDR1 and CDR2 from the germline V gene are SGHRS and YFSETQ. CDR3: CASSGGTGLVTDTQYF. For the CDR3, the DNA is TGCGCCAGCAGCGGCGGGACAGGGCTAGTTACAGATACGCAGTATTTT.